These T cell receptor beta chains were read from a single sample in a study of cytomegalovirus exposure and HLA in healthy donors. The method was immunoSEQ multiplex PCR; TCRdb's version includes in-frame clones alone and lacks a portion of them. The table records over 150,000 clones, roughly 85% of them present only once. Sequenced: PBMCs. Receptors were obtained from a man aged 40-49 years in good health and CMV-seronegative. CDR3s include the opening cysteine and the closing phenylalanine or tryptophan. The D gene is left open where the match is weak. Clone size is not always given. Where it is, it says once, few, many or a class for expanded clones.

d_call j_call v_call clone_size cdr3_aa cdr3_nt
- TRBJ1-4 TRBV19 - CASSSRRINEKLFF TGTGCCAGTAGTTCTCGGCGGATTAATGAAAAACTGTTTTTT
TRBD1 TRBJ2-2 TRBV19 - CASSILYRGLDTGELFF TGTGCCAGTAGTATCCTTTACAGGGGGCTGGACACCGGGGAGCTGTTTTTT
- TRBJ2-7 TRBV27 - CASSFVQSYEQYF TGTGCCAGCAGTTTCGTGCAGTCGTACGAGCAGTACTTC
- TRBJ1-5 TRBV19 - CASSNGQLYNQPQHF TGTGCCAGTAGTAATGGACAGCTCTACAATCAGCCCCAGCATTTT
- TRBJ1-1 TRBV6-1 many CASSDNTNTEAFF TGTGCCAGCAGTGACAACACGAACACTGAAGCTTTCTTT
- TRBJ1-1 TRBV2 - CASSGGRGIRAFF TGTGCCAGCAGTGGGGGAAGGGGAATAAGAGCTTTCTTT
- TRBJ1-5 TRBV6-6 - CASSPRWEGGQPQHF TGTGCCAGCAGCCCCCGATGGGAGGGCGGACAGCCCCAGCATTTT
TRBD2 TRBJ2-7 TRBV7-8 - CASSLVAGGTYEQYF TGTGCCAGCAGCTTAGTAGCGGGAGGCACCTACGAGCAGTACTTC
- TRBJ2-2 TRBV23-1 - CASSRLTGFPGELFF TGCGCCAGCAGTCGGCTAACAGGGTTCCCCGGGGAGCTGTTTTTT
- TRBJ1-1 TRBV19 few CATRIGGHNEAFF TGTGCCACCAGAATTGGGGGCCATAACGAAGCTTTCTTT
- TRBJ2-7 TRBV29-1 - CSVRTVSYEQYF TGCAGCGTTCGGACAGTTTCCTACGAGCAGTACTTC
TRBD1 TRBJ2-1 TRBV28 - CASSFSRGQGVNEQFF TGTGCCAGCAGTTTTTCCCGTGGACAGGGGGTCAATGAGCAGTTCTTC
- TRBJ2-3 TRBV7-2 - CASRLRGSTDTQYF TGTGCCAGCAGACTCCGGGGGAGCACAGATACGCAGTATTTT
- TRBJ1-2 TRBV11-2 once CASSPSTGLSGYTF TGTGCCAGCAGCCCATCTACAGGTCTTTCTGGCTACACCTTC
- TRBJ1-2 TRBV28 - CASSLTVDYGYTF TGTGCCAGCAGTTTGACAGTGGACTATGGCTACACCTTC
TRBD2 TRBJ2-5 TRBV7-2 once CASSSSGRGIETQYF TGTGCCAGCAGCTCTAGCGGGAGGGGTATAGAGACCCAGTACTTC
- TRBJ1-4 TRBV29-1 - CSVDQGRGEKLFF TGCAGCGTTGATCAGGGGCGAGGTGAAAAACTGTTTTTT
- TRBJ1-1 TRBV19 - CASSMTVNTEAFF TGTGCCAGTAGTATGACAGTGAACACTGAAGCTTTCTTT
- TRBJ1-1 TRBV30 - CAWSRQMNTEAFF TGTGCCTGGAGTCGACAGATGAACACTGAAGCTTTCTTT
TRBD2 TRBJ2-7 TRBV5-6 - CASSRSGPGREQYF TGTGCCAGCAGCCGGAGCGGGCCCGGGAGGGAGCAGTACTTC
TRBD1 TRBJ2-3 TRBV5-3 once CARKIPRTGEDTQYF TGTGCCAGAAAAATTCCCAGGACAGGGGAGGATACGCAGTATTTT
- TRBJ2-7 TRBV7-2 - CASSLALAGYEQYF TGTGCCAGCAGCTTAGCTCTTGCGGGCTACGAGCAGTACTTC
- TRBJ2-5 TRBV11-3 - CASSLDLEEQYF TGTGCCAGCAGCTTAGATCTTGAGGAGCAGTACTTC
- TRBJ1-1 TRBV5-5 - CASSLALANTEAFF TGTGCCAGCAGCTTGGCCTTGGCGAACACTGAAGCTTTCTTT
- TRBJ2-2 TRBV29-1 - CSVEVTTGTGELFF TGCAGCGTTGAAGTGACGACGGGAACCGGGGAGCTGTTTTTT
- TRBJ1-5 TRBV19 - CASSIGSGGGHQPQHF TGTGCCAGTAGTATTGGGTCCGGGGGTGGGCATCAGCCCCAGCATTTT
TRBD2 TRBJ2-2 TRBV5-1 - CASSPGLAGDGELFF TGCGCCAGCAGCCCTGGACTAGCGGGAGATGGGGAGCTGTTTTTT
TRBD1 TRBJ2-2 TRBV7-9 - CASSPRDRGLLVNTGELFF TGTGCCAGCAGTCCTCGGGACAGGGGCCTCCTAGTCAACACCGGGGAGCTGTTTTTT
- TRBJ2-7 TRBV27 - CASSLRGLGDEQYF TGTGCCAGCAGTTTAAGGGGCCTTGGCGACGAGCAGTACTTC
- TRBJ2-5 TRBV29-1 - CSVSTLEQETQYF TGCAGCGTGTCCACACTAGAGCAAGAGACCCAGTACTTC
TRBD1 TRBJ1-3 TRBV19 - CANRDSNSGNTIYF TGTGCCAACCGGGACAGCAACTCTGGAAACACCATATATTTT
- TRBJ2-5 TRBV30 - CAWSRGLSRETQYF TGTGCCTGGAGCCGAGGGCTATCGAGAGAGACCCAGTACTTC
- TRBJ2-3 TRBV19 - CASRSRTRDTDTQYF TGTGCCAGCCGATCCAGGACTCGCGACACAGATACGCAGTATTTT
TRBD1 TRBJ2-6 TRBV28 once CASRRDRGSSGANVLTF TGTGCCAGCAGAAGGGACAGGGGTAGCTCTGGGGCCAACGTCCTGACTTTC
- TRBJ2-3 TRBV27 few CASSPRFRPDTQYF TGTGCCAGCAGTCCCCGGTTCAGGCCAGATACGCAGTATTTT